The clone carrying this TCR beta chain was seen many times. Its specificity is not known. A UMI-containing oligonucleotide was joined by 3' ligation to the TCR cDNA template. Adult healthy volunteers gave 2.5 ml peripheral blood for whole-blood RNA. This sample was taken from a study of naive and memory T cell subsets. Regarding the study as a whole: TCR transcript changes with activation or differentiation may affect this RNA method.

Four PCR rounds used nested alpha and beta constant region primers plus the SP2 primer. MiXCR, applied by TCRdb to the UMI-ligation and nested PCR reads, yields one record per CDR3 protein. This table has more than 25,000 distinct CDR3 sequences, 4% to 6.5% appearing once. In germline, CDR1 is SQVTM, CDR2 ANQGSEA. This CDR3 is 12 amino acids long. J was trimmed by 2 bases and V by 7 bases; bases with no gene match: 3. The chain combines TRBV29-1 with TRBJ1-1, with 8 nucleotides matching TRBD1. This receptor was identified in an adult in good health. The specimen was blood. The CDR3 nucleotides are TGCAGCGCGACAGGGGCTAACACTGAAGCTTTCTTT. It codes for CSATGANTEAFF.